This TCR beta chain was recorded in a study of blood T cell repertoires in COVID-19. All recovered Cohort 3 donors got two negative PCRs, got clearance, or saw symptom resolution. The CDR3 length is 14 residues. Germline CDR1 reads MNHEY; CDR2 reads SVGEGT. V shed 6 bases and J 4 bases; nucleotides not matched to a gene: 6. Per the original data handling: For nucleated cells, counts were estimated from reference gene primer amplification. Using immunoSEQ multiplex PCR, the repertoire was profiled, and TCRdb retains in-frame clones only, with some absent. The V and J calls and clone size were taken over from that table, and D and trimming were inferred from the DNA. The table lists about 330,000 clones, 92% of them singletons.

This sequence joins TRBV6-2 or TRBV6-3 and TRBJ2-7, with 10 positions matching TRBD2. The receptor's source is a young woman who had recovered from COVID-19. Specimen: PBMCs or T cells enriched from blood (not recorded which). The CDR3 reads CASSVGLAAYEQYF. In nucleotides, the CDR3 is TGTGCCAGCAGCGTCGGACTAGCGGCTTACGAGCAGTACTTC.